These T cell receptor beta chains were read from a single sample in a study of OX40 agonist ivuxolimab in advanced cancers. Profiled with immunoSEQ multiplex PCR; TCRdb holds only in-frame clones, not every one. The sample has tens of thousands of clones, around nine tenths seen once. The sequenced sample was CD4+ or CD8+ T cells sorted from blood, obtained in a trial of the OX40 agonist ivuxolimab. The receptors derive from an adult with an advanced solid tumor such as melanoma, head and neck, liver or kidney cancer. CDR3s include the opening cysteine and the closing phenylalanine or tryptophan. Each record gives: CDR3 protein, CDR3 DNA, V gene, clone size, J gene, D gene. A D gene is named only where the DNA matches it firmly. Some rows mark clone size as missing; the rest say once, few, many or name a class of expanded clone.

cdr3_aa: CAWSPFRGSNTEAFF; cdr3_nt: TGTGCCTGGAGTCCCTTTCGCGGGTCGAACACTGAAGCTTTCTTT; v_call: TRBV30; clone_size: NA; j_call: TRBJ1-1; d_call: NA
cdr3_aa: CASSPNPGANEKLFF; cdr3_nt: TGTGCCAGCAGTCCAAACCCGGGGGCTAATGAAAAACTGTTTTTT; v_call: TRBV27; clone_size: NA; j_call: TRBJ1-4; d_call: NA
cdr3_aa: CAISGSGQGNTEAFF; cdr3_nt: TGTGCCATCAGTGGGTCAGGCCAGGGGAACACTGAAGCTTTCTTT; v_call: TRBV10-3; clone_size: once; j_call: TRBJ1-1; d_call: NA
cdr3_aa: CSGYGQGFVEAFF; cdr3_nt: TGCAGCGGCTATGGACAGGGGTTTGTAGAAGCTTTCTTT; v_call: TRBV29-1; clone_size: once; j_call: TRBJ1-1; d_call: TRBD1
cdr3_aa: CASSSPGTGVFNEQFF; cdr3_nt: TGTGCCAGCAGCTCCCCCGGGACAGGGGTCTTCAATGAGCAGTTCTTC; v_call: TRBV5-6; clone_size: NA; j_call: TRBJ2-1; d_call: TRBD1
cdr3_aa: CASWTSGGVNTGELFF; cdr3_nt: TGCGCCAGCTGGACTAGCGGGGGGGTAAACACCGGGGAGCTGTTTTTT; v_call: TRBV5-1; clone_size: NA; j_call: TRBJ2-2; d_call: TRBD2
cdr3_aa: CASSNGGLNEKLFF; cdr3_nt: TGTGCCAGTAGCAATGGAGGCCTGAATGAAAAACTGTTTTTT; v_call: TRBV19; clone_size: NA; j_call: TRBJ1-4; d_call: NA
cdr3_aa: CASSIPGLAIQQYF; cdr3_nt: TGTGCCAGCAGCATCCCGGGACTAGCGATCCAGCAGTACTTC; v_call: TRBV7-9; clone_size: NA; j_call: TRBJ2-7; d_call: TRBD2
cdr3_aa: CASRGRQGANQPQHF; cdr3_nt: TGTGCCAGCAGGGGCAGACAGGGGGCAAATCAGCCCCAGCATTTT; v_call: TRBV2; clone_size: NA; j_call: TRBJ1-5; d_call: TRBD1
cdr3_aa: CASSWGLAGTIGETQYF; cdr3_nt: TGCGCCAGCAGCTGGGGACTAGCGGGGACCATTGGAGAGACCCAGTACTTC; v_call: TRBV5-1; clone_size: NA; j_call: TRBJ2-5; d_call: TRBD2
cdr3_aa: CASRRGQGRYEQYF; cdr3_nt: TGTGCCAGCAGGCGGGGACAGGGTAGGTACGAGCAGTACTTC; v_call: TRBV28; clone_size: NA; j_call: TRBJ2-7; d_call: TRBD1